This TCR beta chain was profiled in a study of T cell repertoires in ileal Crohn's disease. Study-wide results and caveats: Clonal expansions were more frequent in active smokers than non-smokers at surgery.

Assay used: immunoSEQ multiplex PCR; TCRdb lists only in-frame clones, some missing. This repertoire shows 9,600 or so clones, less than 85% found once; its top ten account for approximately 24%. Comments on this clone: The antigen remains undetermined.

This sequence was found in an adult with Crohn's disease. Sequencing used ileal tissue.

The CDR3 coding sequence is TGCGCCAGCAGCTTGGGGGGCGCTAACTATGGCTACACCTTC. It translates to CASSLGGANYGYTF. The J gene is TRBJ1-2, the V gene TRBV5-1; D perhaps matches TRBD1 (5 bases). The length of the CDR3 is 14 residues. The germline V gene has CDR1 SGHRS and CDR2 YFSETQ. The V gene lost 0 bases and the J gene lost 0 bases, with 6 bases spanning the gap.